One and the same sample provided the 21 T cell receptor beta chains below, sequenced in a study of T cells in Graves' hyperthyroidism and ophthalmopathy (dated 2019 in TCRdb). The library relied on multiplex PCR. Instrument used: Illumina HiSeq 2000. TCR beta CDR3 regions were amplified from RNA transcripts. The TCR CDR3 was subjected to a first round of RT-PCR using the HTBI primer set and the Qiagen OneStep RT-PCR kit. TCRdb ran its own pipeline on the public reads, namely fastp trimming at Q25 and MiXCR clone calling, and kept in-frame beta chains. Rows are unified per CDR3 protein, each entry keeping the most common DNA and genes. The sample yields approximately 640,000 distinct CDR3 sequences; about 18% were counted once. The ten largest account for 15% to 18% of the sample. The sequencing input was blood. All receptors come from a man in his fifties with Graves' hyperthyroidism.

The chain combines TRBV11-2 with TRBJ1-5, with D unclear. With 1 base removed from V and 3 bases from J, the gap between germline ends came to 7 bases. Germline CDR1 reads SGHAT; CDR2 reads FQNNGV. The CDR3 runs to 14 residues. CDR3 coding DNA: TGTGCCAGCAGCTTAGCAAGCGTCAATCAGCCCCAGCATTTT. Translated, it gives CASSLASVNQPQHF.

Only a few counts were recorded for this clonotype. The chain is built from TRBV18 and TRBJ2-1; 9 bases map to TRBD2. With 3 bases clipped from V and 2 bases from J, the junction kept 2 bases outside the gene matches. Germline loops: CDR1 KGHSH, CDR2 LQKENI. The CDR3 runs to 15 residues. The CDR3 nucleotides read TGTGCCAGCTCACCTAGCGGGAGTCCCTACAATGAGCAGTTCTTC. Its protein is CASSPSGSPYNEQFF. The full variable domain, its missing parts supplied by reference TRBV18 and TRBJ2-1, is NAGVMQNPRHLVRRRGQEARLRCSPMKGHSHVYWYRQLPEEGLKFMVYLQKENIIDESGMPKERFSAEFPKEGPSILRIQQVVRGDSAAYFCASSPSGSPYNEQFFGPGTRLTVL.

This chain joins TRBV27 and TRBJ1-5, with D uncertain. This CDR3 has 15 amino acids. Trimming took off 6 bases at V and 0 bases at J, with 12 bases between the two ends. Germline V gives CDR1 MNHEY, CDR2 SMNVEV (reference sequence). CDR3 DNA sequence: TGTGCCAGCAGAAAGTGGATAGATAGCAATCAGCCCCAGCATTTT. It specifies CASRKWIDSNQPQHF.

The chain is built from TRBV18 and TRBJ2-7, with TRBD1 matching 9 bases. The CDR3 length is 19 residues. The germline V gene encodes CDR1 KGHSH and CDR2 LQKENI. V shed 3 bases, J shed 1 base, and the junction held 16 bases outside the gene matches. CDR3 in DNA: TGTGCCAGCTCACCCCCAGTGCGGAATGACAGGGGGAAATCCTACGAGCAGTACTTC. Its translation is CASSPPVRNDRGKSYEQYF.

This clonotype was observed a handful of times. CDR3 residues: CASSQELLRTDTQYF. The DNA for the CDR3 is TGTGCCAGCAGCCAAGAACTCCTACGCACAGATACGCAGTATTTT. The chain links TRBV3-1 to TRBJ2-3; no firm D call. The V end lost 0 bases, the J end lost 1 base, and 8 bases lay between the germline ends. The V gene's germline CDR1 is LGHDT and CDR2 YNNKEL (reference sequence). This CDR3 has 15 residues.

This clonotype occurred many times. This chain connects TRBV28 to TRBJ1-6; maybe TRBD1 (5 bases). The CDR3 covers 14 residues. Germline V CDR1 and CDR2: MDHEN, SYDVKM. Deletions cut 4 bases from V and 7 bases from J, with 11 bases between. CDR3 DNA sequence: TGTGCCAGCAGTTACGGGGACCGGAATTCACCCCTCCACTTT. Protein product: CASSYGDRNSPLHF. Variable domain in full (rest from reference TRBV28 and TRBJ1-6): DVKVTQSSRYLVKRTGEKVFLECVQDMDHENMFWYRQDPGLGLRLIYFSYDVKMKEKGDIPEGYSVSREKKERFSLILESASTNQTSMYLCASSYGDRNSPLHFGNGTRLTVT.

The V and J genes are TRBV19 and TRBJ2-5; 9 bases agree with TRBD1. CDR3 size: 13 residues. Germline CDR1 and CDR2: LNHDA and SQIVND (reference sequence). Losses at the gene ends were 7 bases for V and 3 bases for J; bases not matched to a gene: 3. For the CDR3, the DNA is TGTGCCAGTATGAGGACAGGGGAAGAGACCCAGTACTTC. This codes for CASMRTGEETQYF.

This clonotype was found many times. The rearrangement links TRBV10-3 to TRBJ1-1; D uncertain. Trimming took 6 bases from V and 0 from J, leaving 14 bases between them. The CDR3 sequence is 15 residues long. Germline V lookup: CDR1 ENHRY, CDR2 SYGVKD. The CDR3 loop reads CAISVDTAMNTEAFF. CDR3 sequence (DNA): TGTGCCATCAGCGTTGACACCGCCATGAACACTGAAGCTTTCTTT.

This clonotype was detected only a few times. The chain combines TRBV28 with TRBJ1-1; D is ambiguous. The CDR3 totals 12 residues. Germline V CDR1 and CDR2: MDHEN, SYDVKM. Trimming stripped 4 bases from V and 7 bases from J, with 10 bases between. Here the CDR3 reads CASSSEQIEAFF. The CDR3 region has the DNA TGTGCCAGCAGTTCAGAACAGATTGAAGCTTTCTTT.

This clonotype was observed many times. The chain joins TRBV6-1 to TRBJ1-2; D perhaps matches TRBD1 (6 bases). From germline, CDR1 is MNHNS and CDR2 SASEGT. The CDR3 is 13 residues long. The germline V and J ends were trimmed by 6 bases and 12 bases, with 20 bases remaining between them. The CDR3 is CASRDRQAVVDTF. CDR3 sequence (DNA): TGTGCCAGCAGGGACCGACAGGCTGTGGTGGACACCTTC.

In this sample, this clonotype turned up many times. V usage is TRBV12-3 or TRBV12-4 and J usage is TRBJ1-3; D is uncertain. This CDR3 is built from 15 residues. V was trimmed by 6 bases and J by 2 bases, leaving 14 bases between them. The CDR3 region has the DNA TGTGCCAGCAGACCTTTCTGGGGTCCTGGAAACACCATATATTTT. Residues: CASRPFWGPGNTIYF.

This clonotype was seen a few times. V gene TRBV19 combines with J gene TRBJ2-7, with 8 bases lining up with TRBD1. CDR1 is LNHDA and CDR2 is SQIVND in the germline V gene (reference sequence). The trim removed 5 bases at V and 0 bases at J, leaving 6 bases unmatched. The CDR3 extends over 15 amino acids. The CDR3 sequence is CASSHGQGFSYEQYF. CDR3 sequence (DNA): TGTGCCAGTAGTCACGGACAGGGATTCTCCTACGAGCAGTACTTC. The whole variable domain, filled in from reference TRBV19 and TRBJ2-7, reads DGGITQSPKYLFRKEGQNVTLSCEQNLNHDAMYWYRQDPGQGLRLIYYSQIVNDFQKGDIAEGYSVSREKKESFPLTVTSAQKNPTAFYLCASSHGQGFSYEQYFGPGTRLTVT.

This clonotype was seen at least ten times. The genes are TRBV19 and TRBJ1-1; 9 bases are shared with TRBD1. The trim removed 5 bases at V and 4 bases at J, leaving 8 bases unmatched. The CDR3 extends over 15 amino acids. CDR1 and CDR2 (germline): LNHDA, SQIVND (reference sequence). CDR3 DNA sequence: TGTGCCAGTAGTCCCCGACAGGGGGGAATCACTGAAGCTTTCTTT. Protein sequence: CASSPRQGGITEAFF.

The chain links TRBV7-9 to TRBJ2-2; TRBD2 agrees at 7 bases. CDR1 SEHNR and CDR2 FQNEAQ come from the germline V gene (reference sequence). V shed 2 bases, J shed 0 bases, and the junction held 9 bases outside the gene matches. The CDR3 contains 18 residues. Written as DNA, the CDR3 is TGTGCCAGCAGCTTACCAGCGGGGCCCATACCGAACACCGGGGAGCTGTTTTTT. Amino acids: CASSLPAGPIPNTGELFF.

This clonotype was seen many times. The chain joins TRBV18 to TRBJ1-5; TRBD1 matches at 7 bases. Trimming removed 3 bases from V and 5 bases from J; junction bases left unmatched: 7. CDR3 length: 15 residues. Germline V CDR1 and CDR2: KGHSH, LQKENI. This chain's CDR3 is CASSPTTGRDQPQHF. CDR3 nucleotide sequence: TGTGCCAGCTCACCGACGACAGGGCGGGATCAGCCCCAGCATTTT.

The rearrangement joins TRBV6-2 or TRBV6-3 to TRBJ1-4; D not resolved. This CDR3 is 12 amino acids long. Germline V lookup: CDR1 MNHEY, CDR2 SVGEGT. The germline V and J ends were trimmed by 5 bases and 8 bases, with 9 bases remaining between them. The CDR3 nucleotides are TGTGCCAGCAGTAGGGCTGGGGAAAAACTGTTTTTT. It yields the protein CASSRAGEKLFF.

This clonotype was seen repeatedly, ten times or more. The chain has TRBV11-2 and TRBJ2-1, with 15 bases lining up with TRBD2. Losses at the gene ends were 5 bases for V and 4 bases for J; bases not matched to a gene: 3. There are 16 residues in the CDR3. The V gene's germline CDR1 is SGHAT and CDR2 FQNNGV. CDR3 sequence reads: CASSPGTSGRYNEQFF. The CDR3 region has the DNA TGTGCCAGCAGCCCAGGGACTAGCGGGAGGTACAATGAGCAGTTCTTC.

This chain uses TRBV15 with TRBJ2-7, with 7 nucleotides matching TRBD1. This CDR3 is 16 amino acids long. V gave up 7 bases and J gave up 4 bases; unmatched junction bases: 16. In germline, CDR1 is LNHNV, CDR2 YYDKDF (reference sequence). The CDR3 loop reads CATTAQYQGEGYEQYF. Here the CDR3 DNA reads TGTGCCACCACCGCCCAGTACCAGGGGGAAGGTTACGAGCAGTACTTC.

This clonotype was counted at least ten times. The chain carries TRBV11-1 and TRBJ2-7; D gene unclear. Deletions cut 3 bases from V and 2 bases from J, with 11 bases between. The CDR3 covers 14 residues. CDR1 and CDR2 (germline): SGHAT, FQDESV (reference sequence). CDR3 in DNA: TGTGCCAGCAGCTTCCGCGCTCGAACCTACGAGCAGTACTTC. Protein product: CASSFRARTYEQYF. Full variable domain (rest looked up from reference TRBV11-1 and TRBJ2-7): EAEVAQSPRYKITEKSQAVAFWCDPISGHATLYWYRQILGQGPELLVQFQDESVVDDSQLPKDRFSAERLKGVDSTLKIQPAELGDSAMYLCASSFRARTYEQYFGPGTRLTVT.

On this clonotype itself: This may stem from a read error, because a much larger clone lies one nucleotide away. This chain uses TRBV18 with TRBJ2-7; possible D gene TRBD1, 6 bases. The CDR3 spans 14 residues. The V gene's germline CDR1 is KGHSH and CDR2 LQKENI. CDR3 DNA sequence: TGTGTCAGCTCGCCGTCGACAGGAACCTACGAGCAGTACTTC. It translates to CVSSPSTGTYEQYF. The full variable domain, rest sourced from reference TRBV18 and TRBJ2-7, is NAGVMQNPRHLVRRRGQEARLRCSPMKGHSHVYWYRQLPEEGLKFMVYLQKENIIDESGMPKERFSAEFPKEGPSILRIQQVVRGDSAAYFCVSSPSTGTYEQYFGPGTRLTVT.

This clonotype appeared a few times. The chain couples TRBV27 to TRBJ2-7; D is perhaps TRBD1 or TRBD2 (5 bases each). V was cut by 0 bases and J by 1 base, with 10 bases left in between. This CDR3 contains 15 residues. The germline V gene has CDR1 MNHEY and CDR2 SMNVEV (reference sequence). The CDR3 protein is CASSLSPGLSYEQYF. In DNA form, the CDR3 reads TGTGCCAGCAGTTTATCTCCGGGGCTTTCCTACGAGCAGTACTTC.